The 27 T cell receptor beta chains given below trace back to one sample, sequenced in a study of early T cells in non-severe SARS-CoV-2 infection. TCRdb re-analysed the 5' RACE reads in MiXCR, keeping a single row per CDR3 protein. The sample includes tens of thousands of distinct CDR3 sequences, about 12% seen only once; the top ten take 4.4%. The input for sequencing was whole blood, taken at baseline. These receptor sequences come from an adult who was a healthcare worker with PCR-confirmed SARS-CoV-2 infection or an uninfected control (not recorded which).

This clonotype came up many times. V usage is TRBV5-6 and J usage is TRBJ1-5, with TRBD1 matching over 10 bases. J was trimmed by 6 bases and V by 5 bases; bases with no gene match: 5. The germline CDR1 and CDR2 sequences are SGHDT and YYEEEE. This CDR3 contains 14 residues. This CDR3 reads CASSYRDRGQPQHF. The CDR3 bases are TGTGCCAGCAGTTACCGGGACAGGGGTCAGCCCCAGCATTTT.

The V call is TRBV27, the J call TRBJ1-2; D may be TRBD1 (6 bases). CDR3 length equals 15 residues. Germline V gene data show CDR1 as MNHEY and CDR2 as SMNVEV (reference sequence). V dropped 5 bases and J dropped 5 bases, with 18 bases sitting between them. The CDR3 loop reads CASSHSGTIHYGYTF. DNA of the CDR3: TGTGCCAGCAGTCATTCCGGGACAATCCATTATGGCTACACCTTC.

This chain joins TRBV11-3 and TRBJ2-1; 14 positions agree with TRBD2. There are 16 residues in the CDR3. V lost 4 bases, J lost 6 bases, and 5 bases stayed unmatched. Germline CDR1 reads SGHNT; CDR2 reads YENEEA. CDR3 sequence reads: CASSSAGTSGSNEQFF. The CDR3 region has the DNA TGTGCCAGCAGCTCTGCCGGGACTAGCGGGAGCAATGAGCAGTTCTTC.

This chain joins TRBV6-5 and TRBJ2-1; perhaps D is TRBD1 or TRBD2 (5 bases each). Germline loops: CDR1 MNHEY, CDR2 SVGAGI. The CDR3 runs 14 residues. Trimming cost V 6 bases and J 8 bases, with 17 bases left between them. The CDR3 DNA reads as TGTGCCAGCAGGAGGGGAGAGGGTAGCGATGAGCAGTTCTTC. This gives the protein CASRRGEGSDEQFF.

This clonotype was picked up a small number of times. V is TRBV2 and J is TRBJ2-3; 11 nucleotides align to TRBD2. Trimming took 6 bases from V and 0 from J; bases not matched to a gene: 5. The length of the CDR3 is 16 residues. Looked up from germline, CDR1 is SNHLY and CDR2 is FYNNEI. Written as DNA, the CDR3 is TGTGCCAGCAGGTCACTAGCGGGGGCTAGCACAGATACGCAGTATTTT. Amino acid sequence: CASRSLAGASTDTQYF. Full variable domain (missing parts from reference TRBV2 and TRBJ2-3): EPEVTQTPSHQVTQMGQEVILRCVPISNHLYFYWYRQILGQKVEFLVSFYNNEISEKSEIFDDQFSVERPDGSNFTLKIRSTKLEDSAMYFCASRSLAGASTDTQYFGPGTRLTVL.

The chain has TRBV20-1 and TRBJ2-1; 12 bases align to TRBD2. CDR1 is DFQATT, CDR2 SNEGSKA, per germline (reference sequence). The CDR3 sequence is 20 residues long. Trimming cost V 6 bases and J 1 base; bases outside gene matches: 19. This chain's CDR3 is CSAPQQLLAGGLGSYNEQFF. The CDR3, as DNA: TGCAGTGCCCCCCAACAACTCCTAGCGGGGGGGCTAGGATCCTACAATGAGCAGTTCTTC.

The chain couples TRBV5-1 to TRBJ1-2; no definite D call. The CDR3 has 13 amino acids. Germline CDR1 and CDR2: SGHRS and YFSETQ. Trimming cost V 2 bases and J 5 bases, with 10 bases left between them. Written as DNA, the CDR3 is TGCGCCAGCAGCTTTCGCACGGGGTATGGCTACACCTTC. Protein sequence: CASSFRTGYGYTF.

This clonotype was seen a few times. The chain joins TRBV6-2 or TRBV6-3 to TRBJ2-3, with D uncertain. Trimming took off 2 bases at V and 4 bases at J, with 7 bases between the two ends. Germline V gene data show CDR1 as MNHEY and CDR2 as SVGEGT. This CDR3 has 13 amino acids. In DNA form, the CDR3 reads TGTGCCAGCAGTTACCCTAGAGCAGATACGCAGTATTTT. Protein sequence: CASSYPRADTQYF.

J is TRBJ2-2 and V is TRBV12-3 or TRBV12-4; D may be TRBD1 (5 bases). V was clipped by 4 bases and J by 5 bases, with 14 bases between them. CDR3 length: 15 amino acids. CDR3: CASSSDRLHTGELFF. CDR3 DNA sequence: TGTGCCAGCAGTTCCGACAGATTGCATACCGGGGAGCTGTTTTTT.

This clonotype was counted only a few times. The rearrangement links TRBV4-1 to TRBJ1-6; D call uncertain. Germline CDR1 and CDR2: MGHRA and YSYEKL. Trimming took off 2 bases at V and 7 bases at J, with 6 bases between the two ends. This CDR3 is 13 amino acids long. CDR3 region: CASSQQENSPLHF. The CDR3 nucleotides are TGCGCCAGCAGCCAACAGGAGAATTCACCCCTCCACTTT.

This clonotype was detected only a few times. The rearrangement joins TRBV11-3 to TRBJ2-2; D is possibly TRBD2 (6 bases). CDR1 SGHNT and CDR2 YENEEA come from the germline V gene. V was pared by 4 bases and J by 2 bases, with 23 bases between. The CDR3 loop spans 19 amino acids. This CDR3 reads CASSSRISRASDNTGELFF. DNA for the CDR3: TGTGCCAGCAGCTCAAGGATATCGAGGGCTAGCGACAACACCGGGGAGCTGTTTTTT.

This clonotype turned up a few times. The rearrangement joins TRBV6-5 to TRBJ1-1, with D unclear. CDR3 length: 11 residues. V lost 8 bases to trimming and J lost 9 bases, with 13 bases between them. Germline V lookup: CDR1 MNHEY, CDR2 SVGAGI. CDR3 loop: CASYPRKKAFF. DNA for the CDR3: TGTGCCAGCTACCCCCGGAAAAAAGCTTTCTTT.

The chain carries TRBV6-5 and TRBJ2-1, with 7 positions matching TRBD2. V dropped 5 bases and J dropped 7; count of bases not matched to a gene: 8. There are 14 residues in the CDR3. CDR1 and CDR2 (germline): MNHEY, SVGAGI. CDR3 in amino acids: CASSEAGKRNEQFF. The CDR3, as DNA: TGTGCCAGCAGTGAAGCGGGAAAGAGGAATGAGCAGTTCTTC.

The V gene is TRBV7-3, the J gene TRBJ2-1; TRBD1 agrees at 7 bases. Germline loops: CDR1 SGHTA, CDR2 FQGTGA. Trimming at V came to 5 bases and at J to 2 bases, leaving 6 bases not matched to a gene. This CDR3 has 15 amino acids. The CDR3 region has the DNA TGTGCCAGCAGCCCACAGGGGAGAACCTACAATGAGCAGTTCTTC. Amino acid sequence: CASSPQGRTYNEQFF.

This clonotype has ten or more counts. V is TRBV14 and J is TRBJ2-2; 9 bases line up with TRBD2. CDR3 length: 17 residues. Germline V gene data show CDR1 as SGHDN and CDR2 as FVKESK. V trimming: 1 base; J trimming: 0 bases; junction bases outside the gene matches: 3. DNA for the CDR3: TGTGCCAGCAGCCAAGGTAGCGGGGGAGCGAACACCGGGGAGCTGTTTTTT. This gives the protein CASSQGSGGANTGELFF.

The chain couples TRBV11-2 to TRBJ2-1; D remains unclear. Germline assignment: CDR1 SGHAT and CDR2 FQNNGV. Trimming took off 4 bases at V and 2 bases at J, with 12 bases between the two ends. The CDR3 covers 15 residues. CDR3 bases: TGTGCCAGCAGCTCCGGCCCGGGCGCCTACAATGAGCAGTTCTTC. Translation: CASSSGPGAYNEQFF.

Many counts were recorded for this clonotype. CDR3 residues: CASSWAGLGLRDTQYF. In DNA form, the CDR3 reads TGTGCCAGCAGCTGGGCAGGACTAGGCCTACGAGATACGCAGTATTTT. This rearrangement joins TRBV5-6 to TRBJ2-3, with 7 bases aligning to TRBD2. Germline values: CDR1 SGHDT, CDR2 YYEEEE. The V and J ends lost 3 bases and 5 bases, in that order; junction bases with no gene match: 12. The CDR3 extends over 16 amino acids.

In its sample, this clonotype was seen a few times. The V gene is TRBV11-2, the J gene TRBJ2-1; 10 nucleotides match TRBD2. Germline CDR1 reads SGHAT; CDR2 reads FQNNGV. J gave up 5 bases and V 4 bases, and 8 bases lay outside the gene matches. The CDR3 extends over 16 amino acids. The CDR3 sequence: CASSSRLAGAHNEQFF. DNA for the CDR3: TGTGCCAGCAGCTCTCGGCTAGCGGGGGCCCACAATGAGCAGTTCTTC. Looking up the rest from reference TRBV11-2 and TRBJ2-1 gives the full variable domain: EAGVAQSPRYKIIEKRQSVAFWCNPISGHATLYWYQQILGQGPKLLIQFQNNGVVDDSQLPKDRFSAERLKGVDSTLKIQPAKLEDSAVYLCASSSRLAGAHNEQFFGPGTRLTVL.

This clonotype was recorded only once. The rearrangement uses TRBV10-3 and TRBJ2-1; 11 bases are shared with TRBD2. Germline values: CDR1 ENHRY, CDR2 SYGVKD. The trim removed 4 bases at V and 5 bases at J, leaving 4 bases unmatched. The CDR3 loop spans 15 amino acids. The CDR3 reads CAISATSGGDNEQFF. CDR3 coding DNA: TGTGCCATCAGTGCCACTAGCGGGGGAGACAATGAGCAGTTCTTC.

This clonotype has ten or more counts. This chain uses TRBV28 with TRBJ2-3; D is uncertain. The CDR3 runs to 14 residues. Per germline, CDR1 MDHEN and CDR2 SYDVKM. The germline V and J ends were trimmed by 3 bases and 1 base, with 8 bases remaining between them. CDR3 bases: TGTGCCAGCAGTTTTGTGGCGGGCACAGATACGCAGTATTTT. This encodes CASSFVAGTDTQYF.

This clonotype was detected a few times. This chain joins TRBV11-2 and TRBJ2-1; possible D gene TRBD2, 5 bases. This CDR3 contains 13 residues. With 1 base removed from V and 12 bases from J, the gap between germline ends came to 13 bases. Per the germline V gene, CDR1 is SGHAT and CDR2 is FQNNGV. Here the CDR3 DNA reads TGTGCCAGCAGCTTAGTGCGGGTCATGGGGCAGTTCTTC. Its translation is CASSLVRVMGQFF.

This clonotype has just a few counts. This chain joins TRBV7-2 and TRBJ2-3; tentatively, D is TRBD2 (7 bases). CDR1 and CDR2 from the germline V gene are SGHTA and FQGNSA. This CDR3 is built from 13 residues. Trimming removed 8 bases from V and 2 bases from J, with 11 bases in between. DNA of the CDR3: TGTGCCAGCCGAGGGGGGGTCACAGATACGCAGTATTTT. This translates into CASRGGVTDTQYF.

The chain joins TRBV12-3 or TRBV12-4 to TRBJ2-1; perhaps TRBD1 as D (5 bases). The V end lost 4 bases, the J end lost 2 bases, and 9 bases lay between the germline ends. The CDR3 consists of 14 residues. The CDR3 loop reads CASSYRTPYNEQFF. The CDR3 DNA sequence: TGTGCCAGCAGTTACAGGACACCCTACAATGAGCAGTTCTTC.

V gene TRBV29-1 combines with J gene TRBJ2-1; D tentatively fits TRBD1 or TRBD2 (7 bases each). The V end lost 6 bases, the J end lost 8 bases, and 11 bases lay between the germline ends. CDR1 SQVTM and CDR2 ANQGSEA come from the germline V gene. The CDR3 has 11 amino acids. DNA of the CDR3: TGCAGCGTGGGAGGGGGCCATGAGCAGTTCTTC. This translates into CSVGGGHEQFF.

This clonotype was observed many times. The CDR3 DNA reads as TGCAGCGTTGAAGTCCGGTACAATGAGCAGTTCTTC. It encodes CSVEVRYNEQFF. The rearrangement links TRBV29-1 to TRBJ2-1; D unresolved. V was pared by 1 base and J by 4 bases, with 5 bases between. The CDR3 spans 12 residues. The germline gives CDR1 SQVTM, CDR2 ANQGSEA.

Ten or more counts support this clonotype. This sequence joins TRBV11-2 and TRBJ2-1; D uncertain. V lost 1 base to trimming and J lost 3 bases, with 10 bases between them. This CDR3 has 15 amino acids. The germline V gene encodes CDR1 SGHAT and CDR2 FQNNGV. In DNA form, the CDR3 reads TGTGCCAGCAGCTTAGGGACCTTCCTCTACAATGAGCAGTTCTTC. This encodes CASSLGTFLYNEQFF.

This clonotype has ten or more counts. The rearrangement links TRBV14 to TRBJ2-7, with D possibly TRBD2 on 5 matching bases. Trimming cost V 4 bases and J 6 bases, with 13 bases left between them. CDR1 SGHDN and CDR2 FVKESK come from the germline V gene. The CDR3 covers 13 residues. The CDR3 DNA reads TGTGCCAGCAGCCCGAGGACTGCCGGCGAGCAGTACTTC. Protein product: CASSPRTAGEQYF.